This is a list of T cell receptor beta chains from one sample in a study of shared T cell receptors in the human thymus. Measured with immunoSEQ multiplex PCR; TCRdb has only the in-frame clones, and not every one. The repertoire has about 660,000 clones, about 87% of them found once; the top ten carry 0.009% to 0.0095%. The sample was also linked to a second study, of human thymus T cells.

Sequenced: thymocytes. These receptors originate from a boy younger than two with a congenital heart defect. The CDR3 runs from the conserved cysteine through the conserved F or W. The order of the fields is clone size, D gene, J gene, V gene, CDR3 DNA, CDR3 protein. D genes are given only for firm matches. Part of the rows lack a size; the others show once, few, many or a class for expanded clones.

NA	NA	TRBJ2-2	TRBV2	TGTGCCAGCAGTGAAGCGGGAGGAATAAGTGGGGAGCTGTTTTTT	CASSEAGGISGELFF
NA	TRBD2	TRBJ2-1	TRBV5-6	TGTGCCAGCAGCTTCTCTAGCGGAGTGGGCAATGAGCAGTTCTTC	CASSFSSGVGNEQFF
NA	NA	TRBJ2-7	TRBV10-3	TGTGCCATCAGTGAGTCGGGGGGAACGAGCTACGAGCAGTACTTC	CAISESGGTSYEQYF
NA	NA	TRBJ2-1	TRBV28	TGTGCCAGCACCCCGGGGGAGTCCTACAATGAGCAGTTCTTC	CASTPGESYNEQFF
NA	NA	TRBJ2-1	TRBV11-2	TGTGCCAGCAGCCCACCTGCGGAGGGGGGGTCCTACAATGAGCAGTTCTTC	CASSPPAEGGSYNEQFF
NA	TRBD2	TRBJ2-1	TRBV19	TGTGCCAGTAGACGAATAGCGGGAGAGGGTTCCTACAATGAGCAGTTCTTC	CASRRIAGEGSYNEQFF
NA	NA	TRBJ2-2	TRBV5-4	TGTGCCAGCAGCTTGTCGGGGGTTTTTAGCGACACCGGGGAGCTGTTTTTT	CASSLSGVFSDTGELFF
few	NA	TRBJ1-2	TRBV28	TGTGCCAGCAGTCCCGGGACACTTTATGGCTACACCTTC	CASSPGTLYGYTF
NA	NA	TRBJ2-1	TRBV18	TGTGCCAGCTCACCATTGGAGGATTACAATGAGCAGTTCTTC	CASSPLEDYNEQFF
NA	TRBD1	TRBJ2-7	TRBV11-2	TGTGCCAGCAGTTGGGACAGGGTCGAGCAGTACTTC	CASSWDRVEQYF